The 25 T cell receptor beta chains given below trace back to one sample, sequenced in a study of blood T cell repertoires in COVID-19 (dated by TCRdb to between 2020 and 2021). Library preparation employed the immunoSEQ multiplex PCR assay. TCRdb retrieved this table from immuneACCESS and kept in-frame rearrangements only. Not all clones are present; in checked studies, unresolved V genes account for under half, and no reason is known for the remainder. This sample has about 160,000 clones in its table, and 70% to 90% of those were observed once. 6.9% of the sample lies in the top ten. Specimen: peripheral blood. These receptors originate from a man at least 80 years old with COVID-19, enrolled during active disease.

This chain joins TRBV3-1 (or the pseudogene TRBV3-2) and TRBJ1-4, with D possibly matching TRBD1 (5 bases). This CDR3 has 15 amino acids. Looked up from germline, CDR1 is LGHDT and CDR2 is YNNKEL (reference sequence). V lost 1 base, J lost 5 bases, and 11 bases lay in between. CDR3 nucleotide sequence: TGTGCCAGCAGCCAAGGCCAGGGATGGAATGAAAAACTGTTTTTT. Protein product: CASSQGQGWNEKLFF.

CDR3 bases: TGTGCCAGCAGGACAGGGGGCGCGACTAATGAAAAACTGTTTTTT. Encoded protein: CASRTGGATNEKLFF. The rearrangement links TRBV25-1 to TRBJ1-4; 10 bases align to TRBD1. After removal of 6 bases from V and 2 bases from J, the junction contained 3 bases not matched to a gene. The CDR3 runs 15 residues. Germline loops: CDR1 MGHDK, CDR2 SYGVNS.

V gene TRBV7-7 combines with J gene TRBJ2-1; TRBD2 agrees at 13 bases. CDR3 length equals 20 residues. After removal of 2 bases from V and 3 bases from J, the junction contained 13 bases not matched to a gene. Germline values: CDR1 SSHAT, CDR2 FNYEAQ (reference sequence). The CDR3 DNA sequence: TGTGCCAGCAGCTTAAAGCCTACTAGCGGGGGGGCCTTTGTCTACAATGAGCAGTTCTTC. As protein: CASSLKPTSGGAFVYNEQFF.

The gene calls are TRBV4-2 and TRBJ2-5; 7 bases fit TRBD2. This CDR3 is built from 16 residues. The V and J ends lost 0 bases and 5 bases, in that order; junction bases with no gene match: 9. Germline CDR1 LGHNA, CDR2 YNFKEQ. The CDR3 is CASSQDRNGGWETQYF. The DNA of the CDR3 is TGTGCCAGCAGCCAAGATAGGAACGGGGGGTGGGAGACCCAGTACTTC.

The chain is built from TRBV7-9 and TRBJ2-3; perhaps TRBD1 as D (6 bases). The V end was cut by 5 bases, the J end by 8 bases, with 20 bases between. From germline, CDR1 is SEHNR and CDR2 FQNEAQ (reference sequence). The CDR3 spans 15 residues. CDR3 residues: CASSLPGAARGTQYF. DNA of the CDR3: TGTGCCAGCAGCCTGCCCGGGGCTGCCAGGGGTACGCAGTATTTT.

The chain carries TRBV5-1 and TRBJ1-1; D might be TRBD1 (5 bases). Trimming shortened V by 4 bases and J by 3 bases, and 10 bases separated the two germline ends. Germline V CDR1 and CDR2: SGHRS, YFSETQ. CDR3 length equals 13 residues. CDR3 protein: CASSGGGDTEAFF. DNA of the CDR3: TGCGCCAGCAGCGGGGGAGGTGACACTGAAGCTTTCTTT.

This clone has a single count. The gene calls are TRBV6-2 or TRBV6-3 and TRBJ1-4, with TRBD1 identical over 9 bases. Germline-derived CDR1 and CDR2 are MNHEY and SVGEGT. V lost 4 bases, J lost 4 bases, and 4 bases stayed unmatched. This CDR3 is 15 amino acids long. CDR3 region: CASSSRQGGNEKLFF. The CDR3 nucleotides are TGTGCCAGCAGTTCCCGACAGGGGGGTAATGAAAAACTGTTTTTT.

This rearrangement joins TRBV6-5 to TRBJ1-6; 7 nucleotides line up with TRBD1. The germline V gene encodes CDR1 MNHEY and CDR2 SVGAGI. The CDR3 has 15 amino acids. The V gene end was trimmed by 0 bases and the J gene end by 7 bases; junction bases not matched to a gene: 3. The CDR3: CASSYSTGRNSPLHF. CDR3 nucleotides: TGTGCCAGCAGTTACTCGACAGGGAGGAATTCACCCCTCCACTTT.

The table lists this clone with a few counts. The chain has TRBV5-1 and TRBJ2-2, with D possibly matching TRBD2 (5 bases). There are 15 residues in the CDR3. Trimming stripped 2 bases from V and 2 bases from J, with 10 bases between. Germline CDR1 is SGHRS and CDR2 is YFSETQ. CDR3 protein: CASSLMRANTGELFF. In nucleotides, the CDR3 is TGCGCCAGCAGCTTAATGCGGGCCAACACCGGGGAGCTGTTTTTT. The variable domain in full, completed from reference TRBV5-1 and TRBJ2-2, reads KAGVTQTPRYLIKTRGQQVTLSCSPISGHRSVSWYQQTPGQGLQFLFEYFSETQRNKGNFPGRFSGRQFSNSRSEMNVSTLELGDSALYLCASSLMRANTGELFFGEGSRLTVL.

The CDR3 protein is CASSEQGQNTEAFF. CDR3 coding DNA: TGTGCCAGCAGTGAACAGGGGCAGAACACTGAAGCTTTCTTT. This chain uses TRBV2 with TRBJ1-1; a weak D match, TRBD1 (6 bases). Germline loops: CDR1 SNHLY, CDR2 FYNNEI. There are 14 residues in the CDR3. With 2 bases removed from V and 1 base from J, the gap between germline ends came to 8 bases.

The chain carries TRBV24-1 and TRBJ2-3; D may be TRBD2 (5 bases). CDR3 size: 14 residues. The germline V gene has CDR1 KGHDR and CDR2 SFDVKD. Trimming took 5 bases from V and 4 from J, leaving 12 bases between them. The CDR3 bases are TGTGCCACCAGTGGAACGGGGATCGCAGATACGCAGTATTTT. Translated, it gives CATSGTGIADTQYF.

Only one count was recorded for this clone. This chain connects TRBV5-1 to TRBJ1-1; the D gene is possibly TRBD1 (5 bases). This CDR3 is built from 13 residues. The germline V gene has CDR1 SGHRS and CDR2 YFSETQ. Trimming removed 0 bases at V and 5 bases at J, with 8 bases between. The CDR3 nucleotides are TGCGCCAGCAGCTTGGCGGGGGAAACTGAAGCTTTCTTT. Translated, it gives CASSLAGETEAFF. The full variable domain, its missing parts supplied by reference TRBV5-1 and TRBJ1-1, is KAGVTQTPRYLIKTRGQQVTLSCSPISGHRSVSWYQQTPGQGLQFLFEYFSETQRNKGNFPGRFSGRQFSNSRSEMNVSTLELGDSALYLCASSLAGETEAFFGQGTRLTVV.

The CDR3 sequence is CASRKDGSSYNSPLHF. DNA of the CDR3: TGTGCCAGCAGAAAGGACGGGAGCTCCTATAATTCACCCCTCCACTTT. V usage is TRBV2 and J usage is TRBJ1-6; D uncertain. The germline gives CDR1 SNHLY, CDR2 FYNNEI. V gave up 6 bases and J gave up 0 bases, with 12 bases separating them. The CDR3 has 16 amino acids.

The V and J genes are TRBV10-3 and TRBJ1-6, with a possible D match to TRBD1 (5 bases). Trimming removed 2 bases at V and 9 bases at J, with 14 bases between. Germline V gene sequence: CDR1 ENHRY, CDR2 SYGVKD. The CDR3 is made up of 15 amino acids. The CDR3 loop reads CAISERGGPSSPLHF. DNA for the CDR3: TGTGCCATCAGTGAGCGCGGGGGTCCGAGTTCACCCCTCCACTTT.

This chain connects TRBV18 to TRBJ2-3; D is possibly TRBD2 (6 bases). CDR1 is KGHSH, CDR2 LQKENI, per germline. Trimming shortened V by 3 bases and J by 2 bases, and 9 bases separated the two germline ends. The CDR3 is 14 amino acids. The CDR3 sequence is CASSPGRSTDTQYF. In nucleotides, the CDR3 is TGTGCCAGCTCACCGGGGAGGTCCACAGATACGCAGTATTTT.

The sample holds many counts of this clone. This chain connects TRBV10-3 to TRBJ1-2, with D possibly matching TRBD1 (5 bases). The CDR3 runs to 15 residues. Trimming pared 8 bases from V and 3 bases from J, leaving 19 bases between. Germline V gene data show CDR1 as ENHRY and CDR2 as SYGVKD. The CDR3 region is CAIRLGSAGDYGYTF. CDR3 in DNA: TGTGCCATCCGACTAGGGTCAGCGGGGGACTATGGCTACACCTTC.

This clone showed up just once. Here the CDR3 reads CASSLEGARHGYTF. DNA of the CDR3: TGTGCCAGCAGCTTGGAGGGGGCGAGACATGGCTACACCTTC. The chain has TRBV11-3 and TRBJ1-2; 7 nucleotides agree with TRBD1. The germline gives CDR1 SGHNT, CDR2 YENEEA. V was clipped by 3 bases and J by 6 bases; unmatched bases: 7. This CDR3 spans 14 amino acids.

The chain is built from TRBV7-2 and TRBJ2-2, with a tentative D call TRBD2 (5 bases). The CDR3 is 16 residues long. Trimming left V 2 bases short and J 0 bases short, with 10 bases between. Germline V gives CDR1 SGHTA, CDR2 FQGNSA. CDR3 region: CASSLLRASNTGELFF. In DNA form, the CDR3 reads TGTGCCAGCAGCTTATTGAGGGCCTCGAACACCGGGGAGCTGTTTTTT.

The rearrangement uses TRBV19 and TRBJ2-7, with TRBD2 matching over 8 bases. Germline lookup yields CDR1 LNHDA and CDR2 SQIVND (reference sequence). J was trimmed by 4 bases and V by 6 bases; bases with no gene match: 17. The CDR3 consists of 17 residues. CDR3 in amino acids: CASSGRGLAGALYEQYF. The CDR3 bases are TGTGCCAGTAGCGGGAGGGGTTTGGCGGGCGCCCTTTACGAGCAGTACTTC.

This clone was detected only once. CDR3 nucleotide sequence: TGTGCCAGCAGTTCCCCGCGGACTAGCGGGGGCCGAGGTACGCAGTATTTT. Translating it yields CASSSPRTSGGRGTQYF. The chain joins TRBV28 to TRBJ2-3; 13 positions match TRBD2. With 4 bases clipped from V and 8 bases from J, the junction kept 12 bases outside the gene matches. This CDR3 is 17 amino acids long. The germline CDR1 and CDR2 sequences are MDHEN and SYDVKM. Supplemented by reference TRBV28 and TRBJ2-3, the full variable domain reads DVKVTQSSRYLVKRTGEKVFLECVQDMDHENMFWYRQDPGLGLRLIYFSYDVKMKEKGDIPEGYSVSREKKERFSLILESASTNQTSMYLCASSSPRTSGGRGTQYFGPGTRLTVL.

The chain's CDR3 is CASSLGGRDDEQFF. The CDR3, as DNA: TGCGCCAGCAGCTTGGGTGGGAGAGATGATGAGCAGTTCTTC. The chain carries TRBV5-1 and TRBJ2-1; weak D call: TRBD2 (5 bases). V lost 0 bases, J lost 8 bases, and 12 bases lay in between. Germline V gene sequence: CDR1 SGHRS, CDR2 YFSETQ. This CDR3 region has 14 residues.

The chain has TRBV6-5 and TRBJ2-6, with 7 bases aligning to TRBD1. The CDR3 contains 15 residues. Germline loops: CDR1 MNHEY, CDR2 SVGAGI. The V segment lost 6 bases and the J segment 2 bases; nucleotides outside the gene matches: 4. The CDR3 sequence: CASRRDRAGANVLTF. The CDR3 nucleotides read TGTGCCAGCAGAAGAGACAGGGCTGGGGCCAACGTCCTGACTTTC.

The chain has TRBV5-7 and TRBJ1-2; possibly TRBD1 for D (6 bases). TRBV5-7 is flagged as an ORF with uncertain function. CDR3 length equals 16 residues. V was shortened by 7 bases and J by 2 bases, with 21 bases between the two germline ends. As DNA, the CDR3 is TGTGCCAGCCGTCCTCAACCACAGGGCCCGAACTATGGCTACACCTTC. It specifies CASRPQPQGPNYGYTF.

The V gene is TRBV4-3, the J gene TRBJ1-6; 11 bases align to TRBD1. The CDR3 runs 17 residues. CDR1 is LGHNA, CDR2 YSLEER, per germline. V was pared by 1 base and J by 7 bases, with 6 bases of the junction left unmatched. The CDR3 here is CASSQADRGHENSPLHF. The CDR3 DNA is TGCGCCAGCAGCCAAGCGGACAGGGGGCATGAGAATTCACCCCTCCACTTT.

The gene calls are TRBV7-9 and TRBJ1-2; 7 bases align to TRBD1. Losses at the gene ends were 5 bases for V and 4 bases for J; bases not matched to a gene: 7. The CDR3 has 14 residues. In germline, CDR1 is SEHNR, CDR2 FQNEAQ (reference sequence). The CDR3 reads CASSLSGTAYGYTF. For the CDR3, the DNA is TGTGCCAGCAGCCTATCCGGGACAGCCTATGGCTACACCTTC.